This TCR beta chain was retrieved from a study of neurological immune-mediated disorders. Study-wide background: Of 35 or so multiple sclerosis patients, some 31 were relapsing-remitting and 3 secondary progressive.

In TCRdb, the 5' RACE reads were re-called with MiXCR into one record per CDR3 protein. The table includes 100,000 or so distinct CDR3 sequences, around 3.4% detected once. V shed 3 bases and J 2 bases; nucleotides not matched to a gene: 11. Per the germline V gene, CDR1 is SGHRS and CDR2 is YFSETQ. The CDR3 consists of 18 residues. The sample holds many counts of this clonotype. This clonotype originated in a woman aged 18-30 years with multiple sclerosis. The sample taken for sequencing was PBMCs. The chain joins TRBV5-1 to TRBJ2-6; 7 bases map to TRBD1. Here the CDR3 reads CASSWGSTGRTGANVLTF. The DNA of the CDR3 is TGCGCCAGCAGCTGGGGGTCGACAGGGCGAACTGGGGCCAACGTCCTGACTTTC.